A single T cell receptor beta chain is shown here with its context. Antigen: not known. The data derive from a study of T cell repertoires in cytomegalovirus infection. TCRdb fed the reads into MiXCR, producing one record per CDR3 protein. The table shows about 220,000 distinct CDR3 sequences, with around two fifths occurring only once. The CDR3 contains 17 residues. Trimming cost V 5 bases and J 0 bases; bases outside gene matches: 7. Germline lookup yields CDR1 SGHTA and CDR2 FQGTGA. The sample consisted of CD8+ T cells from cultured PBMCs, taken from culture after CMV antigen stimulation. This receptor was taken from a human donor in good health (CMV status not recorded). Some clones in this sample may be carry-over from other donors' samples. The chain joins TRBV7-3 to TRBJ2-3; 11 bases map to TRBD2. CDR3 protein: CASSPLAGELSTDTQYF. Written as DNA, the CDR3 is TGTGCCAGCAGCCCACTAGCGGGAGAACTTAGCACAGATACGCAGTATTTT.